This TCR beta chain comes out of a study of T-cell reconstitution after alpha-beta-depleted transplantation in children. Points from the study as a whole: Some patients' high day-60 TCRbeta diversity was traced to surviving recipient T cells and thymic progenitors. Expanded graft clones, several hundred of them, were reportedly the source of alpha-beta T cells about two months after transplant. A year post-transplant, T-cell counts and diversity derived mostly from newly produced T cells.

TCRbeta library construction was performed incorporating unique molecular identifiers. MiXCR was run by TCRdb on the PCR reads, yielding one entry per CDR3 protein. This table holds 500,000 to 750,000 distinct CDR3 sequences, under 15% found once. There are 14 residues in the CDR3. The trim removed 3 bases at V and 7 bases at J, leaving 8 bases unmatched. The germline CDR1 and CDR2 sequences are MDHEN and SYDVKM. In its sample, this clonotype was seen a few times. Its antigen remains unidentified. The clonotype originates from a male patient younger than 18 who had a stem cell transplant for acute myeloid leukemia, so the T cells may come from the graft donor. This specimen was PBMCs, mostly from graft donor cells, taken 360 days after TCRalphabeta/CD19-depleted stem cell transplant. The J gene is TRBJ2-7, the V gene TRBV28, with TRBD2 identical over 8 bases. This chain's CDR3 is CASSFRTSLWEQYF. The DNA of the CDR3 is TGTGCCAGCAGTTTCCGGACTAGCTTGTGGGAGCAGTACTTC. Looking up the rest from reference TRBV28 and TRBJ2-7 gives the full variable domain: DVKVTQSSRYLVKRTGEKVFLECVQDMDHENMFWYRQDPGLGLRLIYFSYDVKMKEKGDIPEGYSVSREKKERFSLILESASTNQTSMYLCASSFRTSLWEQYFGPGTRLTVT.